This T cell receptor beta chain is from a study of T cell repertoires in cytomegalovirus infection. Points from the study as a whole: Dominant in the ex vivo response were TCR beta clonotypes restricted by HLA-C and specific for CMV. Using cumulative public TCR beta family frequency, the authors identified those who carried CMV together with the relevant HLA.

Trimming took 0 bases from V and 2 from J; bases not matched to a gene: 6. Germline V gives CDR1 SGHAT, CDR2 FQNNGV. The CDR3 has 16 amino acids. Details on this clonotype: Its target is unknown.

One entry per CDR3 protein results from TCRdb running MiXCR on the reads. The repertoire includes hundreds of thousands of distinct CDR3 sequences, 20% to 25% of them detected once, and roughly 8% sits in the top ten. The sequence was obtained from a human donor in good health (CMV status not recorded). Some clones in this sample may be carry-over from other donors' samples. The chain employs TRBV11-2 and TRBJ2-5, with 7 bases lining up with TRBD2. The sequencing input was CD8+ T cells from PBMCs. CDR3 sequence (DNA): TGTGCCAGCAGCTTAGAGGCTAGCGGAGAGCAAGAGACCCAGTACTTC. Its protein is CASSLEASGEQETQYF.